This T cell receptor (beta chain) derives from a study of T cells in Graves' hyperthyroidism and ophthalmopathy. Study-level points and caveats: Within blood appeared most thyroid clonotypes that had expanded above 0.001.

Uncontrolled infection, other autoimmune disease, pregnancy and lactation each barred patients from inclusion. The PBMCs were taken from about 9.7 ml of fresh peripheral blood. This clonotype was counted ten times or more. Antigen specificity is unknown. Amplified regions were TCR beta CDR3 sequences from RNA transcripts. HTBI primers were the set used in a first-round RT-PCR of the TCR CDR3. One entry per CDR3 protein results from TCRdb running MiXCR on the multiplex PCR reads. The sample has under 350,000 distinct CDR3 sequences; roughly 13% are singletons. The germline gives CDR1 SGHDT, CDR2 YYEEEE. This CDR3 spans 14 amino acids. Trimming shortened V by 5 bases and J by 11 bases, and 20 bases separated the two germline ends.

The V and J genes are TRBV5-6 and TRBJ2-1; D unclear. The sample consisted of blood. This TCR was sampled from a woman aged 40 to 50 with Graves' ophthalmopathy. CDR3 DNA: TGTGCCAGCAGTTCCGTTGGACCCCTAATGAAGCAGTTCTTC. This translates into CASSSVGPLMKQFF.